Listed below are T cell receptor beta chains from one sample, sequenced in a study of low-dose radiotherapy and immunotherapy resistance in tumors. TCRdb re-called the reads through MiXCR, storing one row per CDR3 protein. The data contain 75,000 to 95,000 distinct CDR3 sequences, approximately 17% of them singletons. The input for sequencing was PBMCs, taken before treatment. These receptors were taken from a male donor with prostate cancer. CDR3s include the opening cysteine and the closing phenylalanine or tryptophan. A D gene is named only where the DNA matches it firmly. Clone size is shown for a subset of rows, as once, few, many or a class of expanded clone.

. | TRBJ1-6 | TRBV4-2 | . | TGTGCCAGCAGCCAAACGGGGAGCTCCTATAATTCACCCCTCCACTTT | CASSQTGSSYNSPLHF
many | TRBJ1-4 | TRBV3-1 | . | TGTGCCAGCAGCCAAAGGGCCACAACTAATGAAAAACTGTTTTTT | CASSQRATTNEKLFF
many | TRBJ2-2 | TRBV29-1 | . | TGCAGCGTTGATAGGGGGGCGGGAACAAACACCGGGGAGCTGTTTTTT | CSVDRGAGTNTGELFF
many | TRBJ2-7 | TRBV7-2 | . | TGTGCCAGCAGCAAGCACCGGGACTCAGCCTACGAGCAGTACTTC | CASSKHRDSAYEQYF
few | TRBJ2-3 | TRBV5-4 | TRBD2 | TGTGCCAGCAGCTCTGCTTCGGGTAGCGGGAGGAGAGATACGCAGTATTTT | CASSSASGSGRRDTQYF
many | TRBJ2-7 | TRBV5-4 | TRBD2 | TGTGCCAGCAGTACTGGCGGGAGCCTGGACGAGCAGTACTTC | CASSTGGSLDEQYF
many | TRBJ2-2 | TRBV5-1 | . | TGCGCCAGCAGCTTGGTACAGGCGAACACCGGGGAGCTGTTTTTT | CASSLVQANTGELFF
many | TRBJ2-7 | TRBV9 | TRBD2 | TGTGCCAGCAGCACAGAGGCTAGCGGGAGTTACGAGCAGTACTTC | CASSTEASGSYEQYF
few | TRBJ1-5 | TRBV30 | . | TGTGCCTGGAGCCCCTCGAGGTACAATCAGCCCCAGCATTTT | CAWSPSRYNQPQHF
many | TRBJ1-1 | TRBV9 | . | TGTGCCAGCAGCGTAGAAGGGAACCCTGAAGCTTTCTTT | CASSVEGNPEAFF
many | TRBJ1-6 | TRBV20-1 | . | TGCAGTGCTGACTCCGGGACCGGACGGGGTTCACCCCTCCACTTT | CSADSGTGRGSPLHF
. | TRBJ2-5 | TRBV5-1 | TRBD1 | TGCGCCAGCACCCTAACGACAGGGGCGGAGACCCAGTACTTC | CASTLTTGAETQYF
many | TRBJ2-1 | TRBV6-1 | TRBD1 | TGTGCCAGCAGTAAGGACAGGGGAACCTTCAATGAGCAGTTCTTC | CASSKDRGTFNEQFF
many | TRBJ1-1 | TRBV2 | . | TGTGCCAGCGCCGGCTCCTTCATGAACACTGAAGCTTTCTTT | CASAGSFMNTEAFF
many | TRBJ2-2 | TRBV14 | TRBD1 | TGTGCCAGCAGCCAGCCGGGACAGCCCTATTCCACCGTTTTT | CASSQPGQPYSTVF
many | TRBJ1-2 | TRBV28 | . | TGTGCCAGCAGTCCGACCGGGACCTCGCTCGATGGCTACACCTTC | CASSPTGTSLDGYTF
. | TRBJ2-1 | TRBV4-2 | TRBD2 | TGTGCCAGCAGCCATGCACTAGCGTCAAGCTCCTACAATGAGCAGTTCTTC | CASSHALASSSYNEQFF
many | TRBJ2-5 | TRBV7-6 | TRBD2 | TGTGCCAGCAGTCGAAGCGGGACCGGGGAGACCCAGTACTTC | CASSRSGTGETQYF
many | TRBJ2-7 | TRBV6-6 | TRBD1 | TGTGCCAGCAGTCCAACATCCGGGACAGGGCTTGGGGAGCAGTACTTC | CASSPTSGTGLGEQYF
many | TRBJ1-2 | TRBV12-3/TRBV12-4 | . | TGTGCCAGCAGTCGTACCCCAGGGTCTGCCTACACCTTC | CASSRTPGSAYTF
many | TRBJ1-1 | TRBV3-1 | TRBD1 | TGTGCCAGCAGCCAAGTACCAGGGGGTGGCACTGAAGCTTTCTTT | CASSQVPGGGTEAFF
. | TRBJ2-5 | TRBV25-1 | . | TGTGCCAGCGTCCGGGGGCAAGAGACCCAGTACTTC | CASVRGQETQYF
many | TRBJ2-7 | TRBV5-6 | TRBD1 | TGTGCCAGCACCACAGACAGGGGGCGATCCTACGAGCAGTACTTC | CASTTDRGRSYEQYF
few | TRBJ1-1 | TRBV29-1 | . | TGCAGCGTCGAAGGACGACCGAACACTGAAGCTTTCTTT | CSVEGRPNTEAFF
many | TRBJ2-1 | TRBV4-2 | . | TGTGCCAGCAGCCCCCGAGGGTCCTACAATGAGCAGTTCTTC | CASSPRGSYNEQFF
many | TRBJ2-1 | TRBV5-1 | . | TGCGCCAGCAGCTTGGGAGCTGGTGAGCAGTTCTTC | CASSLGAGEQFF